The clone carrying this T cell receptor beta chain was seen a few times. Each CDR3 protein gets one entry after TCRdb re-called the reads with MiXCR. The sample consists of just under 300,000 distinct CDR3 sequences, around 10% of them appearing once. This sample stems from a study of T cell repertoires in cytomegalovirus infection. Germline V gives CDR1 DFQATT, CDR2 SNEGSKA (reference sequence). V shed 4 bases, J shed 2 bases, and the junction held 7 bases outside the gene matches. The CDR3 is 16 amino acids. The sample was PBMCs. The sequence was collected from a human donor in good health (CMV status not recorded). Some clones in this sample may be carry-over from other donors' samples. The V gene is TRBV20-1, the J gene TRBJ2-3, with TRBD2 matching 12 bases. CDR3 in amino acids: CSAIRRTSGITDTQYF. The CDR3 DNA is TGCAGTGCTATTCGTAGGACTAGCGGGATCACAGATACGCAGTATTTT.